The sample holds a few counts of the clone carrying this T cell receptor (beta chain). Assay: immunoSEQ multiplex PCR; the TCRdb copy retains only in-frame clones and omits some. The sample has 200,000 to 250,000 clones; approximately 84% are singletons. In germline, CDR1 is MNHEY, CDR2 SVGAGI. CDR3 length: 13 residues. Between the trimmed V and J ends, which lost 5 bases and 7 bases, there was a span of 11 bases. The sample originates from a study of blood T cell repertoires in COVID-19. Overall study context: PBMCs, B-cell-depleted T cells, or T cells provided the cDNA or gDNA that made up the material.

The rearrangement joins TRBV6-5 to TRBJ2-2, with unresolved D. This clonotype was obtained from a man between 60 and 70 years old who had recovered from COVID-19. The sample consisted of PBMCs or T cells enriched from blood (not recorded which). CDR3 in amino acids: CASSRPQNGELFF. The CDR3 DNA follows: TGTGCCAGCAGTCGACCACAGAACGGGGAGCTGTTTTTT.